A selection of T cell receptor beta chains follows, all from one sample in a study of blood T cells in healthy people across ages. Each CDR3 protein gets one entry after TCRdb re-called the 5' RACE reads with MiXCR. The sample includes roughly 1,700,000 distinct CDR3 sequences, roughly 27% seen only once; the top ten take over 7%. The sequencing sample was made of blood. The receptors here all came from a woman in her twenties or thirties in good health. The CDR3 runs from the conserved cysteine through the conserved F or W. A D gene is named only where the DNA matches it firmly. Rows may omit the clone size; those that give it use once, few, many or a size class.

TRBV25-1	-	TRBJ1-3	-	TGTGCCAGCAGTTGGGCGACTGGAAACACCATATATTTT	CASSWATGNTIYF
TRBV7-6	few	TRBJ2-3	-	TGTGCCAGCAGCTTATTTGCGGCCTCTTCAAGCACAGATACGCAGTATTTT	CASSLFAASSSTDTQYF
TRBV10-1	few	TRBJ2-1	-	TGCGCCAGCAGTCCCGACGGCGGTGACCAGTTCTTC	CASSPDGGDQFF
TRBV18	-	TRBJ2-5	-	TGTGCCAGCTCACCACAGAGAGAGGACCAGTACTTC	CASSPQREDQYF
TRBV7-2	many	TRBJ2-7	TRBD2	TGTGCCAGCAGCTCCGATAGGGGACTAGACTACGAGCAGTACTTC	CASSSDRGLDYEQYF
TRBV12-3/TRBV12-4	-	TRBJ2-7	TRBD2	TGTGCCAGCAGTCTGACGCTAGCGGGAGGCAACGAGCAGTACTTC	CASSLTLAGGNEQYF
TRBV29-1	few	TRBJ1-2	-	TGCAGCGTTTATCCGGAGGGCTACACCTTC	CSVYPEGYTF
TRBV4-3	many	TRBJ2-5	TRBD1	TGCGCCAGCAGCCAAGTGACAGGGGAAGAGACCCAGTACTTC	CASSQVTGEETQYF
TRBV9	few	TRBJ1-2	-	TGTGCCAGCAGCAAAAGTGAGCTGGGCTACACCTTC	CASSKSELGYTF
TRBV5-1	-	TRBJ2-5	-	TGCGCCAGCAGCTCCGGGATCGGTGGGGGGCAAGAGACCCAGTACTTC	CASSSGIGGGQETQYF
TRBV7-2	few	TRBJ1-2	-	TGTGCCAGCAGCTTCAGGGGTAGGAGCTACACCTTC	CASSFRGRSYTF
TRBV20-1	few	TRBJ1-1	TRBD1	TGCAGTGCTAGAGCAGGGGGTCAGGACACTGAAGCTTTCTTT	CSARAGGQDTEAFF
TRBV11-2	-	TRBJ2-7	TRBD1	TGTGCCAGTAGTTCCGACAGGGGCCTTCCCTACGAGCTGTACTTC	CASSSDRGLPYELYF
TRBV6-5	-	TRBJ1-5	TRBD1	TGTGCCAGCCTGCACCCGGTCGGACAGGGTCATCACCCCCAGCATTTT	CASLHPVGQGHHPQHF
TRBV6-1	many	TRBJ1-2	-	TGTGCCAGCAGAGGACAGTCCTATGGCTACACCTTC	CASRGQSYGYTF
TRBV10-3	-	TRBJ1-5	-	TGTGCCATCAGTGAGGTTTCAGGGCATCAGCCCCAGCATTTT	CAISEVSGHQPQHF
TRBV11-2	few	TRBJ1-4	-	TGTGCCAGCAGCTTTATAGGGGGTGGAAAACTGTTTTTT	CASSFIGGGKLFF
TRBV3-1	-	TRBJ2-5	-	TGTGCCAGCAGCCTCCCCTGGCACCAAGAGACCCAGTACTTC	CASSLPWHQETQYF
TRBV20-1	-	TRBJ2-7	-	TGCAGTGCAGCCTACTCTTACGAGCAGTACTTC	CSAAYSYEQYF
TRBV29-1	-	TRBJ2-5	-	TGCAGCGCCCGAGAATCCTACGAGCGGTACTTC	CSARESYERYF
TRBV12-3/TRBV12-4	-	TRBJ1-5	-	TGTGCCAGCAGTTTTTACGGGGTCAATCAGTCCCAGCATTTT	CASSFYGVNQSQHF
TRBV13	once	TRBJ1-2	TRBD1	TGTGCCAGCAGCCCATCGGGACAGGGGGTTGATGGCTACACCTTC	CASSPSGQGVDGYTF
TRBV27	once	TRBJ2-5	TRBD2	TGTGCCAGCAGTTTATCCGCGGGGACTAGCGGGGATCAAGAGACCCAGTACTTC	CASSLSAGTSGDQETQYF
TRBV7-2	few	TRBJ2-7	-	TGTGCCAGCAGCAATAGCGGACCTAACTACGAGCAGTACTTC	CASSNSGPNYEQYF
TRBV18	-	TRBJ1-3	-	TGTGCCAGCTCACCCTGGCGGGCCTCTGGAAACACCATATATTTT	CASSPWRASGNTIYF
TRBV12-3/TRBV12-4	-	TRBJ1-6	TRBD1	TGTGCCAGCAGTTTGAGAGGGGGCAGCGGTTCACCCCTCCACTTT	CASSLRGGSGSPLHF
TRBV5-5	-	TRBJ1-6	TRBD1	TGTGCCAGCAGCGTTACCGGGACAGCCAACTCCGGAGGTTCACCCCTCCACTTT	CASSVTGTANSGGSPLHF
TRBV4-1	few	TRBJ1-1	TRBD1	TGCGCCAGCAGCCAAGACGGCCGACCCGGGACAGTTGAAGCTTTCTTT	CASSQDGRPGTVEAFF
TRBV29-1	many	TRBJ2-7	-	TGCAGCGTTGTGGGTGCCAACTACGAGCAGTACTTC	CSVVGANYEQYF
TRBV28	-	TRBJ1-6	-	TGTGCCAGCAGTCTCACCGGGCCCACTTATAATTCACCCCGCCACTTT	CASSLTGPTYNSPRHF
TRBV12-3/TRBV12-4	-	TRBJ1-5	-	TGTGCCAGCAGCCGGACCGCTAGCGATCAGCCCCAGCATTTT	CASSRTASDQPQHF